Given below is one T cell receptor beta chain in context. It was with 60 Vbeta and 13 Jbeta primers that the PCR ran. Method: immunoSEQ multiplex PCR; TCRdb's copy keeps in-frame clones and lacks some. The profile shows 150,000 to 200,000 clones, approximately 77% of them singletons. These data belong to a study of cytomegalovirus exposure and HLA in healthy donors. The sample was PBMCs. This clonotype originated in a female donor in good health and CMV-seronegative.

CDR3 in amino acids: CASSFGSMQTQYF. CDR3 nucleotides: TGTGCCAGCAGTTTCGGTAGCATGCAGACCCAGTACTTC. The V call is TRBV28, the J call TRBJ2-5, with no clear D. Germline CDR1 reads MDHEN; CDR2 reads SYDVKM. The CDR3 loop spans 13 amino acids. V was clipped by 3 bases and J by 6 bases, with 11 bases between them.